The text below deals with one TCR beta chain. The antigen is not known. This sample is part of a study of CD8 T cells in Susac syndrome. Study-level information: Patients with Susac syndrome were therapy-naive, on corticosteroids, or on intravenous immunoglobulin alone at blood draw. Study-wide findings and caveats: Clonal expansion of CD8+ cells in Susac peaked in TEMRA cells (and in active patients).

Fulfillment of recently defined diagnostic criteria for definite or probable disease was shown by the patients with Susac syndrome. An amount of RNA that ranged from about 0.45 to 1 ug was reverse transcribed with random hexamers. The method of amplification for TCR beta CDR3 was immunoSEQ multiplex PCR, covering 54 Vbeta and 13 Jbeta. TCRdb passed the immunoSEQ multiplex PCR reads through MiXCR, listing each CDR3 protein once. In the table there are about 85,000 distinct CDR3 sequences, 95% of which are singletons. Germline V gene sequence: CDR1 MNHEY, CDR2 SVGAGI. The CDR3 consists of 13 residues. Trimming removed 2 bases from V and 7 bases from J, with 8 bases in between.

The source of this sequence is a human donor with Susac syndrome. The sequenced material came from CD8+ T cells from PBMCs. The chain joins TRBV6-5 to TRBJ2-2; D not certain. In DNA form, the CDR3 reads TGTGCCAGCAGTTACGTTGGAAACGGGGAGCTGTTTTTT. This gives the protein CASSYVGNGELFF.